The entry below describes one T cell receptor (beta chain). This sample stems from a study of OX40 agonist ivuxolimab in advanced cancers. Turning to the study itself: The patients received agonistic anti-OX40 (CD134) antibody ivuxolimab.

The CDR3 has 11 residues. Germline loops: CDR1 DFQATT, CDR2 SNEGSKA (reference sequence). V shed 1 base and J shed 3 bases, with 4 bases lying between them. Patients who had autoimmune disease history or got systemic immunosuppression were left out. TCRdb's table, derived via immunoSEQ multiplex PCR, lists solely in-frame clones and lacks some. The sample lists more than 65,000 clones, roughly 80% seen once, with approximately 2.6% in the top ten. The TCR comes from an adult with an advanced solid tumor such as melanoma, head and neck, liver or kidney cancer. This chain uses TRBV20-1 with TRBJ2-7; D uncertain. Sequencing was performed on CD4+ or CD8+ T cells sorted from blood, taken in a trial of the OX40 agonist ivuxolimab. CDR3 in amino acids: CSARGLYEQYF. The CDR3, as DNA: TGCAGTGCTAGAGGACTCTACGAGCAGTACTTC.